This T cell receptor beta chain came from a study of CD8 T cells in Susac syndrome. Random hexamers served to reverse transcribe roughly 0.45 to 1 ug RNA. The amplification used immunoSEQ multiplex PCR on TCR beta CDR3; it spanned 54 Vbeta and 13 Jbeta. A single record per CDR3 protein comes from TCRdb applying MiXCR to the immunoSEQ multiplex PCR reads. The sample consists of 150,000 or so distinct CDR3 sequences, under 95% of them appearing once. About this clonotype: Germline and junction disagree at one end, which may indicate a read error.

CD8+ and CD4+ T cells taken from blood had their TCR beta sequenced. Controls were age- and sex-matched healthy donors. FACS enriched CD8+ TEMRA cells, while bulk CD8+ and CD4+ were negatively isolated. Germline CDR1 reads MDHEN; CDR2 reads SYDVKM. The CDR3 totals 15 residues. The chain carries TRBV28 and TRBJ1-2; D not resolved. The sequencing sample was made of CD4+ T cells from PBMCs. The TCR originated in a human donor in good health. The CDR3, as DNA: TGTGCCAGTAGTTCGATGCTGGCCAGAGGCTATGGCTACACCTTC. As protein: CASSSMLARGYGYTF.